Here is one TCR beta chain with its context. Its target antigen remains unknown. The record has no base qualities; no much larger clone is one base away. Reading from cysteine to phenylalanine, the CDR3 counts 13 amino acids. Left in the record is the CDR3 DNA by itself, 39 bases read in frame from the first base. The germline V gene supplies CDR1 SGHRS and CDR2 YFSETQ. V drops 0 bases and J drops 10 bases, leaving 11 bases in between. These data come from a study of memory CD4+ T cells and cytomegalovirus serostatus (dated by TCRdb to between 2018 and 2021). For the study in its entirety: A total of 33 healthy Belgian adults, of whom 9 were CMV seropositive and 24 were CMV seronegative, were included in the cohort. To replicate a published TCR-based CMV serostatus classifier, the study sequenced CD4+ memory TCRbeta repertoires from a Belgian cohort whose cytomegalovirus serostatus was known. Study-wide conclusions, independent of this receptor: Results were interpreted as suggesting that the CMV-associated TCR signature is largely present in the CD4+ memory repertoire. CMV serostatus prediction reached a median bootstrapped AUC of 0.95 with the original framework and 0.91 with a US-trained random forest. Only CD4+CD45RO+ memory cells were sequenced, unlike the original study, which covered naive and memory CD4+ and CD8+ populations. A median bootstrapped AUC of around 0.94 with a 95% CI of 0.76-1.00 was achieved on the Belgian cohort by the original-framework classifier. Among the roughly 160 previously reported CMV-associated TCRbeta sequences, 67 showed up in the CD4+ memory repertoires, with each one found in between one and five individuals.

A FACSAria II was used to sort memory CD4+ T cells, defined as single viable CD3+CD4+CD8-CD45RO+ cells. CMV serostatus was determined with a Roche Elecsys assay detecting serum IgG against CMV pp150, pp28, p38 and p52. Following thawing, total CD4+ T cells were enriched through positive selection using CD4 magnetic microbeads. The samples came from a different study that was designed specifically to examine the CD4+ T cell memory repertoire. Peripheral blood mononuclear cells were isolated and cryopreserved according to standard operating procedures, and serum was stored at -80 degrees C. The staining used CD3-PerCP (BW264/56), CD4-APC (RPA-T4), CD45RO-PE (UCHT1) and CD8-Pacific Orange (3B5) antibodies, and Sytox blue was used to exclude non-viable cells. Genomic DNA was extracted from sorted cells with the Quick-DNA Microprep Kit. TCRbeta DNA was amplified with the immunoSEQ hsTCRbeta kit following the manufacturer's protocol. TCRbeta libraries were sequenced on an Illumina MiSeq instrument. Regarding the original processing steps: After out-of-frame sequences were removed, 2.4 million or so distinct TCRbeta sequences remained, averaging around 61,000 per individual. Each individual was scored using the number of about 180 previously reported CMV-associated TCRbeta sequences that the individual carried and the total number of productive distinct TCRbeta sequences. A beta-binomial model was reimplemented in Python, and scikit-learn random forests with default parameters were trained on US cohort data. Classifier performance on the Belgian cohort was summarized as median AUC with percentile confidence intervals calculated over 10,000 bootstrap iterations. TCRdb took this table from immuneACCESS and kept in-frame rearrangements with V and J called. Such tables lack part of the clones; where checked against another copy, unresolved V genes explain under half of the gap, and the rest is unexplained. V, J and clone size were drawn from that table, and D and trimming were deduced from the DNA. This sample holds around 84,000 clones; 80% were observed only once. Around 0.78% of the sample is taken by the ten largest.

Recombination linked TRBV5-1 to TRBJ1-3; the D gene identity is not certain. Sequencing was done on a sample of memory CD4+ T cells from blood. The sequence was obtained from an adult in good health and CMV-seronegative. The DNA sequence reads TGCGCCAGCAGCTTGGAGCCAGGTCAAACCATATATTTT. Its product reads: CASSLEPGQTIYF.